Listed here are 19 T cell receptor beta chains from one sample, sequenced in a study of technical replicates of blood from four donors. Repertoires were generated with immunoSEQ multiplex PCR, while TCRdb's copy carries only in-frame clones and drops some. The sample records about 82,000 clones, over 90% being singletons. The sequenced sample was T cells isolated from PBMCs. The receptors were sampled from a human donor in good health.

This rearrangement joins TRBV9 to TRBJ1-2; D unresolved. Trimming cost V 4 bases and J 3 bases, with 22 bases left between them. Germline V lookup: CDR1 SGDLS, CDR2 YYNGEE. The CDR3 loop spans 17 amino acids. The CDR3: CASSLTGVRNIDYGYTF. Here the CDR3 DNA reads TGTGCCAGCAGCCTCACGGGAGTAAGGAATATTGACTATGGCTACACCTTC.

The rearrangement uses TRBV19 and TRBJ1-1; 8 bases fit TRBD1. The CDR3 has 16 residues. Germline V gene sequence: CDR1 LNHDA, CDR2 SQIVND (reference sequence). V lost 5 bases, J lost 3 bases, and 11 bases stayed unmatched. The CDR3 nucleotides are TGTGCCAGTAGTTTCTTGCAGGGGGCGCTTTACACTGAAGCTTTCTTT. Protein product: CASSFLQGALYTEAFF. Filled out from reference TRBV19 and TRBJ1-1, the complete variable domain reads DGGITQSPKYLFRKEGQNVTLSCEQNLNHDAMYWYRQDPGQGLRLIYYSQIVNDFQKGDIAEGYSVSREKKESFPLTVTSAQKNPTAFYLCASSFLQGALYTEAFFGQGTRLTVV.

The V call is TRBV28, the J call TRBJ2-7, with unresolved D. The V gene's germline CDR1 is MDHEN and CDR2 SYDVKM. This CDR3 is 14 amino acids long. V was shortened by 6 bases and J by 2 bases, with 14 bases between the two germline ends. This chain's CDR3 is CASSPGSGTYEQYF. In DNA, the CDR3 is TGTGCCAGCAGCCCCGGGTCCGGTACCTACGAGCAGTACTTC.

The CDR3 nucleotides read TGTGCCAGCAGTTTGATAGGGACAGGGAGAGGAAACGAGCAGTACTTC. Protein sequence: CASSLIGTGRGNEQYF. The chain uses TRBV28 and TRBJ2-7; 9 bases line up with TRBD1. V lost 3 bases, J lost 5 bases, and 11 bases stayed unmatched. The CDR3 contains 16 residues. Germline V gives CDR1 MDHEN, CDR2 SYDVKM.

V is TRBV11-2 and J is TRBJ2-5; 10 bases match TRBD2. The CDR3 length is 17 residues. After removal of 2 bases from V and 2 bases from J, the junction contained 8 bases not matched to a gene. Germline V CDR1 and CDR2: SGHAT, FQNNGV. The chain's CDR3 is CASSLIGSGRVQETQYF. The CDR3 DNA is TGTGCCAGCAGCTTAATCGGAAGCGGGAGGGTACAAGAGACCCAGTACTTC.

The V gene is TRBV6-5, the J gene TRBJ2-7, with D maybe TRBD2 (5 bases). V lost 6 bases, J lost 0 bases, and 12 bases lay in between. CDR3 length equals 14 residues. Germline lookup yields CDR1 MNHEY and CDR2 SVGAGI. This chain's CDR3 is CASSLSGNSYEQYF. The CDR3 DNA follows: TGTGCCAGCAGCCTTTCGGGGAACTCCTACGAGCAGTACTTC.

The CDR3, as DNA: TGTGCCAGCTCAGTAAGCCGGGACAGACTCTACGAGCAGTACTTC. It yields the protein CASSVSRDRLYEQYF. V usage is TRBV18 and J usage is TRBJ2-7; 7 bases agree with TRBD1. V was clipped by 5 bases and J by 3 bases; unmatched bases: 10. The germline gives CDR1 KGHSH, CDR2 LQKENI. The CDR3 contains 15 residues. The full variable domain, in which reference TRBV18 and TRBJ2-7 provide the parts outside the CDR3, is NAGVMQNPRHLVRRRGQEARLRCSPMKGHSHVYWYRQLPEEGLKFMVYLQKENIIDESGMPKERFSAEFPKEGPSILRIQQVVRGDSAAYFCASSVSRDRLYEQYFGPGTRLTVT.

V and J are TRBV7-2 and TRBJ2-3; D is possibly TRBD1 (6 bases). The CDR3 loop spans 15 amino acids. V gave up 5 bases and J gave up 0 bases, with 12 bases separating them. Looked up from germline, CDR1 is SGHTA and CDR2 is FQGNSA. CDR3 coding DNA: TGTGCCAGCAGCCTGGGACATTCTAGCACAGATACGCAGTATTTT. It yields the protein CASSLGHSSTDTQYF.

The chain joins TRBV30 to TRBJ2-7; D may be TRBD1 (6 bases). The CDR3 is 14 amino acids. V dropped 2 bases and J dropped 1 base, with 12 bases sitting between them. Germline lookup yields CDR1 GTSNPN and CDR2 SVGIG (reference sequence). CDR3 coding DNA: TGTGCCTGGAGTTTGCAGGGGCATTCCTACGAGCAGTACTTC. Amino acid sequence: CAWSLQGHSYEQYF.

The V call is TRBV30, the J call TRBJ2-1, with 9 bases aligning to TRBD2. Germline lookup yields CDR1 GTSNPN and CDR2 SVGIG (reference sequence). There are 17 residues in the CDR3. V was clipped by 7 bases and J by 0 bases; unmatched bases: 13. The CDR3 DNA sequence: TGTGCCTTACATAGCGGGAGACTTAAAAGCTCCTACAATGAGCAGTTCTTC. The encoded protein is CALHSGRLKSSYNEQFF.

This chain joins TRBV6-5 and TRBJ1-6, with a tentative D call TRBD1 (6 bases). CDR1 is MNHEY, CDR2 SVGAGI, per germline. With 6 bases removed from V and 6 bases from J, the gap between germline ends came to 15 bases. CDR3 length: 15 residues. CDR3 in DNA: TGTGCCAGCAGGTCCTCCGACAGGATTAATTCACCCCTCCACTTT. It translates to CASRSSDRINSPLHF.

This clone was observed once. The chain recombines TRBV7-2 with TRBJ2-2; 8 bases agree with TRBD2. Germline CDR1 SGHTA, CDR2 FQGNSA. The trim removed 1 base at V and 1 base at J, leaving 5 bases unmatched. This CDR3 spans 17 amino acids. CDR3 coding DNA: TGTGCCAGCAGCTTAGATGGCGCGGGAGGGAACACCGGGGAGCTGTTTTTT. This gives the protein CASSLDGAGGNTGELFF.

The chain employs TRBV6-5 and TRBJ2-7, with 12 bases aligning to TRBD1. Germline V CDR1 and CDR2: MNHEY, SVGAGI. V shed 2 bases and J 1 base; nucleotides not matched to a gene: 3. CDR3 length: 16 residues. CDR3 residues: CASSYAGQGASYEQYF. The CDR3 coding sequence is TGTGCCAGCAGTTACGCGGGACAGGGGGCATCCTACGAGCAGTACTTC.

The J gene is TRBJ2-4, the V gene TRBV19; D is perhaps TRBD1 (6 bases). Between the trimmed V and J ends, which lost 4 bases and 4 bases, there was a span of 14 bases. Germline values: CDR1 LNHDA, CDR2 SQIVND (reference sequence). The CDR3 is made up of 15 amino acids. CDR3: CASSNFMDSKNIQYF. DNA of the CDR3: TGTGCCAGTAGTAATTTTATGGACAGTAAAAACATTCAGTACTTC.

The rearrangement links TRBV19 to TRBJ1-1; maybe TRBD1 (6 bases). V was clipped by 4 bases and J by 5 bases, with 11 bases between them. Looked up from germline, CDR1 is LNHDA and CDR2 is SQIVND (reference sequence). The CDR3 runs to 13 residues. The DNA for the CDR3 is TGTGCCAGTAGTAGTCAGGGGCGGACTGAAGCTTTCTTT. Protein product: CASSSQGRTEAFF. Variable domain in full (rest from reference TRBV19 and TRBJ1-1): DGGITQSPKYLFRKEGQNVTLSCEQNLNHDAMYWYRQDPGQGLRLIYYSQIVNDFQKGDIAEGYSVSREKKESFPLTVTSAQKNPTAFYLCASSSQGRTEAFFGQGTRLTVV.

The chain uses TRBV9 and TRBJ1-2, with 9 bases that match TRBD1. Germline V gene lookup returns CDR1 SGDLS and CDR2 YYNGEE. V trimming: 3 bases; J trimming: 8 bases; junction bases outside the gene matches: 8. The CDR3 is 14 residues long. The CDR3 DNA follows: TGTGCCAGCAGCGCTTGGGACAGGGCGGAGGGCTACACCTTC. This gives the protein CASSAWDRAEGYTF.

The chain links TRBV2 to TRBJ1-5; D is uncertain. CDR1 and CDR2 (germline): SNHLY, FYNNEI. Trimming left V 6 bases short and J 0 bases short, with 9 bases between. CDR3 size: 14 residues. The CDR3 DNA reads TGTGCCAGCAGCCTCGGGATTAGCAATCAGCCCCAGCATTTT. Translation: CASSLGISNQPQHF.

About this clone itself: Other DNA sequences of this sample code for an identical CDR3. The rearrangement links TRBV4-3 to TRBJ2-1, with 8 bases fitting TRBD2. Germline assignment: CDR1 LGHNA and CDR2 YSLEER. The V gene end was trimmed by 4 bases and the J gene end by 8 bases; junction bases not matched to a gene: 16. This CDR3 is 17 amino acids long. The CDR3 reads CASSPIPSLAEMDEQFF. The CDR3 DNA reads as TGCGCCAGCAGCCCCATCCCGTCACTAGCGGAGATGGATGAGCAGTTCTTC.

As DNA, the CDR3 is TGTGCCAGCAGCTTGCAGGGGGCGGATGAGCAGTTCTTC. As protein: CASSLQGADEQFF. This chain uses TRBV5-4 with TRBJ2-1; 8 bases fit TRBD1. The germline CDR1 and CDR2 sequences are SGHNT and YYREEE (reference sequence). The V gene end was trimmed by 1 base and the J gene end by 8 bases; junction bases not matched to a gene: 2. The CDR3 is 13 amino acids.